These 18 T cell receptor beta chains were all obtained from the same sample, sequenced in a study of post-analysis software for immune sequencing data. General study points: Patients carried a handful of TRBV segments more frequently than controls did, and TRBV5-6, TRBV5-1 and TRBV20-1 were among them.

These receptors have no identified antigens. TCR beta cDNA libraries had unique molecular identifiers. Using its own MiXCR run on the PCR reads, TCRdb lists one record per CDR3 protein. The sample records roughly 670,000 distinct CDR3 sequences, 55% to 60% being singletons. Sequenced material: blood. All receptors come from a girl aged 2 to 10 with multiple sclerosis.

This chain joins TRBV2 and TRBJ2-5; 7 bases are shared with TRBD1. V lost 7 bases to trimming and J lost 4 bases; unmatched junction nucleotides: 9. Germline V CDR1 and CDR2: SNHLY, FYNNEI. The CDR3 sequence is 14 residues long. Written as DNA, the CDR3 is TGTGCCAGCAAGGTCGGCGACAGGGCAGAGACCCAGTACTTC. Translated, it gives CASKVGDRAETQYF. Full variable domain (missing parts from reference TRBV2 and TRBJ2-5): EPEVTQTPSHQVTQMGQEVILRCVPISNHLYFYWYRQILGQKVEFLVSFYNNEISEKSEIFDDQFSVERPDGSNFTLKIRSTKLEDSAMYFCASKVGDRAETQYFGPGTRLLVL.

V and J are TRBV7-2 and TRBJ2-5; maybe TRBD2 (6 bases). The CDR3 has 14 amino acids. V was shortened by 2 bases and J by 7 bases, with 14 bases between the two germline ends. Germline V gene sequence: CDR1 SGHTA, CDR2 FQGNSA. CDR3 sequence reads: CASSLIGTARTQYF. In nucleotides, the CDR3 is TGTGCCAGCAGCTTAATAGGGACTGCCAGGACCCAGTACTTC.

This clonotype has a single count. The chain employs TRBV29-1 and TRBJ2-6; 7 nucleotides agree with TRBD2. CDR1 is SQVTM and CDR2 is ANQGSEA in the germline V gene. CDR3 length: 19 amino acids. V was clipped by 3 bases and J by 0 bases; unmatched bases: 14. The CDR3 bases are TGCAGCGTTGACTGGGGGGGAAGGTTACCCCTCTCTGGGGCCAACGTCCTGACTTTC. This codes for CSVDWGGRLPLSGANVLTF.

Only a few counts were recorded for this clonotype. The chain joins TRBV20-1 to TRBJ2-3; D not certain. V was cut by 3 bases and J by 4 bases, with 5 bases left in between. The CDR3 loop spans 11 amino acids. Germline CDR1 and CDR2: DFQATT and SNEGSKA (reference sequence). DNA of the CDR3: TGCAGTGCTAGGTATTCAGATACGCAGTATTTT. The encoded protein is CSARYSDTQYF.

The rearrangement joins TRBV2 to TRBJ2-7; D not resolved. Deletions cut 5 bases from V and 0 bases from J, with 20 bases between. Germline V CDR1 and CDR2: SNHLY, FYNNEI. This CDR3 is built from 17 residues. The CDR3 DNA reads as TGTGCCAGCAGTCCTTTCCTGCGGCAGAGAACCTCCTACGAGCAGTACTTC. Its protein product is CASSPFLRQRTSYEQYF.

This chain links TRBV6-6 with TRBJ2-1; no clear D gene. V lost 0 bases to trimming and J lost 6 bases, with 9 bases between them. The CDR3 contains 14 residues. Per germline, CDR1 MNHNY and CDR2 SVGAGI (reference sequence). The CDR3 region is CASSYSIETNEQFF. CDR3 nucleotide sequence: TGTGCCAGCAGTTACTCGATTGAGACCAATGAGCAGTTCTTC.

The V gene is TRBV6-1, the J gene TRBJ2-5, with D possibly TRBD2 on 6 matching bases. V lost 6 bases to trimming and J lost 3 bases, with 11 bases between them. CDR1 MNHNS and CDR2 SASEGT come from the germline V gene. The CDR3 consists of 13 residues. The CDR3 bases are TGTGCCAGCAGAGGGACTTTGAAAGAGACCCAGTACTTC. It translates to CASRGTLKETQYF.

The chain couples TRBV20-1 to TRBJ2-3, with 8 positions matching TRBD2. The germline CDR1 and CDR2 sequences are DFQATT and SNEGSKA (reference sequence). J was trimmed by 1 base and V by 1 base; bases with no gene match: 10. CDR3 length equals 17 residues. CDR3 protein: CSARALDWRGGTDTQYF. The CDR3 coding sequence is TGCAGTGCTAGAGCCCTAGATTGGCGGGGGGGCACAGATACGCAGTATTTT.

This clonotype has only a few counts. V usage is TRBV9 and J usage is TRBJ2-3; D is unresolved. In germline, CDR1 is SGDLS, CDR2 YYNGEE. The CDR3 is made up of 14 amino acids. With 3 bases removed from V and 0 bases from J, the gap between germline ends came to 8 bases. The CDR3 reads CASSARLSTDTQYF. Written as DNA, the CDR3 is TGTGCCAGCAGCGCTCGACTGAGCACAGATACGCAGTATTTT.

The chain combines TRBV7-2 with TRBJ2-5; 9 bases are shared with TRBD1. This CDR3 has 13 residues. Germline assignment: CDR1 SGHTA and CDR2 FQGNSA. V gave up 8 bases and J gave up 0 bases; unmatched junction bases: 1. This chain's CDR3 is CASGQGYQETQYF. CDR3 sequence (DNA): TGTGCCAGCGGACAGGGGTACCAAGAGACCCAGTACTTC.

This clonotype has a handful of counts. V is TRBV20-1 and J is TRBJ2-7, with TRBD1 matching 11 bases. This CDR3 is built from 16 residues. Trimming removed 5 bases from V and 1 base from J; junction bases left unmatched: 10. Per the germline V gene, CDR1 is DFQATT and CDR2 is SNEGSKA (reference sequence). CDR3: CSAFSPGTGGSYEQYF. The CDR3 nucleotides are TGCAGTGCTTTCAGTCCCGGGACAGGGGGGTCCTACGAGCAGTACTTC.

The V gene is TRBV11-2, the J gene TRBJ2-1; TRBD2 matches at 12 bases. The V gene's germline CDR1 is SGHAT and CDR2 FQNNGV. The V and J ends lost 2 bases and 7 bases, in that order; junction bases with no gene match: 9. This CDR3 has 17 amino acids. Here the CDR3 DNA reads TGTGCCAGCAGCTTATCTAGCGGGAGGGGTAGTACAAATGAGCAGTTCTTC. Translated: CASSLSSGRGSTNEQFF.

Worth noting for this clonotype: An end of the junction does not agree with germline; a read error may underlie this. This sequence joins TRBV20-1 and TRBJ2-1, with D unclear. Germline lookup yields CDR1 DFQATT and CDR2 SNEGSKA (reference sequence). The CDR3 length is 12 residues. The CDR3 loop is CSASGPYDEQFF. CDR3 in DNA: TGCAGTGCTTCCGGACCCTACGATGAGCAGTTCTTC.

This chain connects TRBV20-1 to TRBJ2-7; perhaps TRBD2 as D (9 bases). V was clipped by 6 bases and J by 5 bases, with 17 bases between them. The length of the CDR3 is 13 residues. Germline assignment: CDR1 DFQATT and CDR2 SNEGSKA (reference sequence). The CDR3 loop reads CSAQGAGGNEQYF. CDR3 coding DNA: TGCAGTGCCCAGGGGGCGGGAGGGAACGAGCAGTACTTC.

This clonotype has a single count. The chain combines TRBV7-8 with TRBJ2-1; 10 positions match TRBD2. From germline, CDR1 is SGHVS and CDR2 FQNEAQ. Trimming removed 1 base from V and 7 bases from J; junction bases left unmatched: 10. The CDR3 length is 17 residues. CDR3 sequence: CASSLEGGTSELNEQFF. The CDR3 coding sequence is TGTGCCAGCAGCTTAGAAGGCGGGACTAGCGAGTTAAATGAGCAGTTCTTC.

This sequence joins TRBV6-6 and TRBJ2-1; 7 bases align to TRBD2. The germline CDR1 and CDR2 sequences are MNHNY and SVGAGI (reference sequence). V trimming: 5 bases; J trimming: 0 bases; junction bases outside the gene matches: 7. The CDR3 is 16 residues long. The CDR3 DNA reads TGTGCCAGCAGTACCCTAGCGGTAAGCTCCTACAATGAGCAGTTCTTC. This translates into CASSTLAVSSYNEQFF.

A few counts support this clonotype. This chain connects TRBV7-9 to TRBJ1-1; a weak D match, TRBD1 (5 bases). The CDR3 is 16 residues long. The germline gives CDR1 SEHNR, CDR2 FQNEAQ (reference sequence). The V end was cut by 5 bases, the J end by 0 bases, with 16 bases between. In DNA form, the CDR3 reads TGTGCCAGCAGCCAACTGAGTGGGGCATTGAACACTGAAGCTTTCTTT. Translating gives CASSQLSGALNTEAFF.

This clonotype occurred once. J is TRBJ2-2 and V is TRBV7-2; D tentatively reads TRBD1 or TRBD2 (6 bases each). Germline values: CDR1 SGHTA, CDR2 FQGNSA. The CDR3 has 15 amino acids. V lost 5 bases and J lost 7, with 17 bases in between. The chain's CDR3 is CASSPQRGEVGELFF. CDR3 sequence (DNA): TGTGCCAGCAGCCCTCAGAGGGGGGAGGTCGGGGAGCTGTTTTTT.